Listed below are T cell receptor beta chains from one sample, sequenced in a study of T cell clones after liver transplantation. The data were produced by immunoSEQ multiplex PCR, yet TCRdb's version contains in-frame clones alone and is incomplete. Among 65,000 to 90,000 clones listed, about nine tenths were seen once. This specimen consisted of CD4+ T cells from blood, obtained before liver transplant. These TCRs come from a human donor who received a liver transplant. CDR3s include the opening cysteine and the closing phenylalanine or tryptophan. A D gene is named only where the DNA matches it firmly. Some rows mark clone size as missing; the rest say once, few, many or name a class of expanded clone.

J gene	clone size	CDR3 length	V gene	D gene	CDR3 protein	CDR3 DNA
TRBJ2-2	-	18	TRBV25-1	TRBD2	CASSVSGRDPGNTGELFF	TGTGCCAGCAGTGTCAGCGGGAGGGACCCCGGGAACACCGGGGAGCTGTTTTTT
TRBJ1-2	-	14	TRBV6-4	TRBD1	CASSTGGSNYGYTF	TGTGCCAGCAGTACAGGGGGCTCCAACTATGGCTACACCTTC
TRBJ2-1	-	15	TRBV11-3	TRBD2	CASNKESGSYNEQFF	TGTGCCAGCAACAAAGAGAGCGGGAGCTACAATGAGCAGTTCTTC
TRBJ2-1	-	17	TRBV5-1	TRBD2	CASSLSPSLAGTNEQFF	TGCGCCAGCAGCTTGTCCCCGTCTCTAGCGGGGACCAATGAGCAGTTCTTC
TRBJ2-7	-	14	TRBV10-1	-	CASSDGPYPAEQYF	TGCGCCAGCAGTGACGGACCGTACCCCGCCGAGCAGTACTTC
TRBJ2-7	-	14	TRBV15	TRBD2	CATSPSGLARSKDF	TGTGCCACCAGCCCCTCGGGACTAGCGCGAAGTAAGGACTTC
TRBJ1-2	-	15	TRBV5-6	TRBD1	CASSWGDRVNYGYTF	TGTGCCAGCAGCTGGGGGGACAGGGTGAACTATGGCTACACCTTC
TRBJ1-6	-	13	TRBV6-5	-	CASTQSGDSPLHF	TGTGCCAGCACCCAATCGGGGGATTCACCCCTCCACTTT
TRBJ1-5	-	12	TRBV6-6	-	CASSAQFQGQHF	TGTGCCAGCAGTGCCCAGTTCCAGGGCCAGCATTTT
TRBJ2-7	-	16	TRBV9	-	CASSAGHLGTLEEQYF	TGTGCCAGCAGCGCCGGACACCTCGGGACCCTCGAGGAGCAGTACTTC
TRBJ2-1	-	15	TRBV5-1	-	CASSFRASRDNEQFF	TGCGCCAGCAGCTTTAGGGCTAGTAGGGACAATGAGCAGTTCTTC
TRBJ2-7	-	17	TRBV4-2	-	CASSQVWSRLSSYEQYF	TGTGCCAGCAGCCAAGTATGGTCGAGGTTAAGCTCCTACGAGCAGTACTTC
TRBJ1-1	-	12	TRBV28	-	CASSSNQYEAFF	TGTGCCAGCAGTTCTAACCAGTATGAAGCTTTCTTT
TRBJ2-1	once	15	TRBV2	TRBD2	CASSETSGTYNEQFF	TGTGCCAGCAGTGAAACTAGCGGGACTTACAATGAGCAGTTCTTC
TRBJ1-4	-	14	TRBV10-2	-	CASSDRGYGGKLFF	TGCGCCAGCAGTGATAGGGGGTACGGTGGAAAACTGTTTTTT
TRBJ2-7	once	14	TRBV5-1	-	CASSLGRDSYEQYF	TGCGCCAGCAGCTTGGGAAGGGATTCCTACGAGCAGTACTTC
TRBJ1-2	-	13	TRBV7-2	-	CASSLAPGTGYTF	TGTGCCAGCAGCTTAGCGCCGGGAACTGGCTACACCTTC
TRBJ2-1	-	15	TRBV9	TRBD2	CASSPLGTSGRLAFF	TGTGCCAGCAGCCCCCTTGGGACTAGCGGGAGGTTAGCCTTCTTC
TRBJ2-2	-	15	TRBV5-1	TRBD2	CASSGVSGEAGELFF	TGCGCCAGCAGCGGAGTAAGCGGGGAGGCCGGGGAGCTGTTTTTT
TRBJ2-1	once	13	TRBV23-1	-	CASSQLGYNEQFF	TGCGCCAGCAGTCAATTGGGATACAATGAGCAGTTCTTC
TRBJ2-3	-	16	TRBV5-6	-	CASSLGRLPSTDTQYF	TGTGCCAGCAGCCTGGGGCGACTTCCTAGCACAGATACGCAGTATTTT
TRBJ1-2	-	14	TRBV15	-	CATSRDHANYGYTF	TGTGCCACCAGCAGAGATCATGCGAACTATGGCTACACCTTC
TRBJ2-7	-	15	TRBV6-1	TRBD1	CASSRTGTGIYEQYF	TGTGCCAGCAGCCGGACCGGGACAGGGATTTACGAGCAGTACTTC
TRBJ1-5	-	12	TRBV10-3	-	CATRGDNQPQHF	TGTGCCACCAGGGGTGATAATCAGCCCCAGCATTTT
TRBJ1-1	-	14	TRBV19	-	CASSIDGINTEAFF	TGTGCCAGTAGTATCGACGGGATTAACACTGAAGCTTTCTTT
TRBJ2-1	-	16	TRBV4-2	TRBD2	CASSPTSAKNYNEQFF	TGTGCCAGCAGCCCCACTAGCGCAAAGAATTACAATGAGCAGTTCTTC
TRBJ2-7	-	16	TRBV7-9	TRBD1	CASSLDLPGQPYEQYF	TGTGCCAGCAGCTTAGACCTCCCGGGACAGCCCTACGAGCAGTACTTC
TRBJ1-5	-	15	TRBV2	-	CASSGAGAQIKPQHF	TGTGCCAGCAGTGGGGCTGGGGCGCAGATCAAGCCCCAGCATTTT
TRBJ2-2	-	16	TRBV18	TRBD2	CASSPRTSAGTGELFF	TGTGCCAGCTCACCAAGAACTAGCGCCGGCACCGGGGAGCTGTTTTTT
TRBJ2-7	-	15	TRBV28	TRBD1	CASSLFQGARNEQYF	TGTGCCAGCAGTTTATTTCAGGGGGCGCGGAACGAGCAGTACTTC
TRBJ2-7	few	15	TRBV2	TRBD2	CASRGTSGRFYEQYF	TGTGCCAGCAGGGGGACTAGCGGGAGGTTCTACGAGCAGTACTTC
TRBJ2-7	-	16	TRBV6-5	-	CASSYSISVSWDEQYF	TGTGCCAGCAGTTACTCGATCAGTGTTAGTTGGGACGAGCAGTACTTC
TRBJ2-7	-	13	TRBV25-1	-	CASSEGALYEQYF	TGTGCCAGCAGTGAAGGGGCACTCTACGAGCAGTACTTC
TRBJ2-2	-	13	TRBV19	-	CANRDTAPGELFF	TGTGCCAATCGGGACACCGCACCCGGGGAGCTGTTTTTT
TRBJ2-5	-	14	TRBV19	-	CASSREMLQETQYF	TGTGCCAGTAGTAGGGAGATGCTCCAAGAGACCCAGTACTTC
TRBJ2-1	-	14	TRBV6-1	-	CATASDSSYNEQFF	TGTGCCACCGCGAGCGACAGCTCCTACAATGAGCAGTTCTTC
TRBJ2-7	-	14	TRBV5-4	-	CASSLWGKGYEQYF	TGTGCCAGCAGCTTATGGGGGAAAGGCTACGAGCAGTACTTC
TRBJ1-1	once	14	TRBV9	-	CASSVAGVNTEAFF	TGTGCCAGCAGCGTAGCTGGGGTGAACACTGAAGCTTTCTTT
TRBJ2-7	-	16	TRBV7-9	-	CASSSPPGLIDYEQYF	TGTGCCAGCAGCTCGCCGCCGGGACTGATAGACTACGAGCAGTACTTC
TRBJ2-3	-	18	TRBV27	TRBD2	CASSLTQTSGIGADTQYF	TGTGCCAGCAGTCTGACGCAGACTAGCGGGATTGGAGCAGATACGCAGTATTTT
TRBJ1-1	-	13	TRBV2	-	CASSEEGGTEAFF	TGTGCCAGCAGTGAAGAGGGTGGGACTGAAGCTTTCTTT
TRBJ2-7	-	12	TRBV28	-	CASRTTAGVPLF	TGTGCCAGCAGGACAACAGCGGGTGTCCCCCTCTTC
TRBJ2-7	-	15	TRBV9	TRBD2	CASSVDTSGRSEQYF	TGTGCCAGCAGCGTAGACACTAGCGGGAGGTCCGAGCAGTACTTC
TRBJ2-3	-	12	TRBV7-8	-	CASSLETDTQYF	TGTGCCAGCAGCTTAGAAACAGATACGCAGTATTTT